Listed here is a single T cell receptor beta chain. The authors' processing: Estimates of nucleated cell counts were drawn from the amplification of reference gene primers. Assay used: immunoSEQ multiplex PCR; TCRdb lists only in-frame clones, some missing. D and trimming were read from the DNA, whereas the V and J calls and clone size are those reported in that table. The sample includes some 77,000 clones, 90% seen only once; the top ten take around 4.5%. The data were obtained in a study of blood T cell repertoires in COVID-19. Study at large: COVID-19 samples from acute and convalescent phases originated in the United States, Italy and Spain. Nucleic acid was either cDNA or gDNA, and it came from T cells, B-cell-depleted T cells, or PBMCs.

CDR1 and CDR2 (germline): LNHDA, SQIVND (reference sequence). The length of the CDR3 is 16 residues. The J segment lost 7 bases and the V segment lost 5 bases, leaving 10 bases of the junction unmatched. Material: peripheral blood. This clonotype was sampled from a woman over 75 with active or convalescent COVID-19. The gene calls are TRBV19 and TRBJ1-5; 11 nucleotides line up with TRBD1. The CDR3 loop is CASSAAGTGGRQPQHF. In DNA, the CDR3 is TGTGCCAGTAGTGCCGCCGGGACAGGGGGTAGGCAGCCCCAGCATTTT.